These T cell receptor beta chains were read from a single sample in a study of blood T cells in healthy people across ages. TCRdb processed the 5' RACE reads anew with MiXCR; each CDR3 protein has one entry. The repertoire includes more than 1 million distinct CDR3 sequences, 40% to 50% of them detected once, and about 19% sits in the top ten. Material for sequencing was blood. These TCRs come from a woman aged 55 to 70 in good health. CDR3s include the opening cysteine and the closing phenylalanine or tryptophan. A D gene is named only where the DNA matches it firmly. Clone size, where shown, is once, few, many, or a class for clones that have expanded.

TRBJ2-3,.,TRBV2,TRBD2,TGTGCCAGCAGTGAGACCCTTAGCGGGAGGGCCTGGGATACGCAGTATTTT,CASSETLSGRAWDTQYF
TRBJ2-3,.,TRBV29-1,TRBD2,TGCAGCGTCATAGCGGGAGTTGCAGATACGCAGTATTTT,CSVIAGVADTQYF
TRBJ2-1,.,TRBV5-1,TRBD2,TGCGCCAGCAGCCTTGGACGAGCGGGAGGCTCCTACAATGAGCAGTTCTTC,CASSLGRAGGSYNEQFF
TRBJ2-1,.,TRBV20-1,TRBD1,TGCAGTGCTAGAGAGGGACAGGGAATAAGCTCCTACAATGAGCAGTTCTTC,CSAREGQGISSYNEQFF
TRBJ2-5,large,TRBV5-1,.,TGCGCCAGCAGCCCTGCTAGCGACGGCTCCCAAGAGACCCAGTACTTC,CASSPASDGSQETQYF
TRBJ1-2,.,TRBV4-1,.,TGCGCCAGCAGCCAATCCGGGGTGAACTATGGCTACACCTTC,CASSQSGVNYGYTF
TRBJ2-1,.,TRBV20-1,TRBD2,TGCAGTGCTATAGCGGGAGGCCTCTACAATGAGCAGTTCTTC,CSAIAGGLYNEQFF
TRBJ1-3,.,TRBV20-1,TRBD1,TGCAGTGCGGACAGGGGGAACACCATATATTTT,CSADRGNTIYF
TRBJ2-1,.,TRBV12-3/TRBV12-4,TRBD2,TGTGCCAGCAGTTTCGGGCTAGCGGCCGTCGGCTACAATGAGCAGTTCTTC,CASSFGLAAVGYNEQFF
TRBJ1-2,few,TRBV20-1,TRBD1,TGCAGTGCTAGAGATAGGGGGCAAGGCTATGGCTACACCTTC,CSARDRGQGYGYTF
TRBJ2-1,.,TRBV9,TRBD2,TGTGCCAGCGGGGTGGCGGGAGGGCCCTCGGATGAGCAGTTCTTC,CASGVAGGPSDEQFF
TRBJ2-1,.,TRBV27,TRBD2,TGTGCCAGCAGTTGGGGCGGGAGCTACAAGGAGCAGTTCTTC,CASSWGGSYKEQFF
TRBJ2-5,few,TRBV11-2,TRBD2,TGTGCCAGCAGCTTAGATTCTAGCGGGAGCCAGGTTTGGTACTTC,CASSLDSSGSQVWYF
TRBJ2-5,once,TRBV28,TRBD1,TGTGCCAGCAGTATGGACAGGGGGCCGGAGACCCAGTACTTC,CASSMDRGPETQYF
TRBJ1-1,.,TRBV27,TRBD1,TGTGCCAGCAGTTGGGGGACAGGGGCGAACACTGAAGCTTTCTTT,CASSWGTGANTEAFF
TRBJ1-1,.,TRBV3-1,.,TGTGCCAGCAGCCTGGGAGGCGTAGTCACTGAAGCTTTCTTT,CASSLGGVVTEAFF
TRBJ2-5,.,TRBV5-1,TRBD2,TGCGCCAGCCGACCTAGCGGGAACCGCATAAGGGAGACCCAGTACTTC,CASRPSGNRIRETQYF
TRBJ2-7,.,TRBV6-5,TRBD2,TGTGCCAGCAGTTATTCCGGTGCTAGCGGGAGTTGGGACGAGCAGTACTTC,CASSYSGASGSWDEQYF
TRBJ2-7,few,TRBV9,TRBD2,TGTGCCAGCAGCGTAGATGGGACTAGCTCCTACGAGCAGTACTTC,CASSVDGTSSYEQYF
TRBJ2-1,few,TRBV27,.,TGTGCCAGCAGGGGGCAAGAAGGAAATGAGCAGTTCTTC,CASRGQEGNEQFF
TRBJ2-3,few,TRBV7-4,TRBD1,TGTGCCAGCAGCGTAGGGACAGGGTGCGCGGATACGCAGTATTTT,CASSVGTGCADTQYF
TRBJ2-3,once,TRBV6-5,TRBD1,TGTGCCAGCAGTTACCGAAACGACAGGGCGCGCACAGATACGCAGTATTTT,CASSYRNDRARTDTQYF
TRBJ1-2,.,TRBV15,.,TGTGCCACCAGCAGAGGTATAGCGAAAACACTCTATGACTACACCTTC,CATSRGIAKTLYDYTF
TRBJ2-5,.,TRBV29-1,TRBD2,TGCAGCGGTAGCGGGAGGGCAAAGAATGAGCAGTACTTC,CSGSGRAKNEQYF
TRBJ1-1,.,TRBV9,.,TGTGCCAGCAGCGTAGTAGGGAGCACTGAAGCTTTCTTT,CASSVVGSTEAFF
TRBJ2-7,.,TRBV6-5,TRBD2,TGTGCCAGCAGTCCTTTGGCGGGAGTAAAATCCTACGAGCAGTACTTC,CASSPLAGVKSYEQYF